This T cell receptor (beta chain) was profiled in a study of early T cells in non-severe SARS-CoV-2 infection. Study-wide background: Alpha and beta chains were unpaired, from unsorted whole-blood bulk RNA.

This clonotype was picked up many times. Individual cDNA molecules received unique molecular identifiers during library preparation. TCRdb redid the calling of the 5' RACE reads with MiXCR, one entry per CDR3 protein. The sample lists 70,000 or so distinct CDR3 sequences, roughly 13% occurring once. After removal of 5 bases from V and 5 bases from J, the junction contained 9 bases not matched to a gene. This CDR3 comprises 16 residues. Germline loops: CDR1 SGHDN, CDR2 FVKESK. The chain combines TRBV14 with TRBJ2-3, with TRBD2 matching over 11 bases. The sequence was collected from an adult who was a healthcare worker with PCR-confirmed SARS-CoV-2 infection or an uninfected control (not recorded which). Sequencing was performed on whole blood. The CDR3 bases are TGTGCCAGCAGCGTAGGACTAGCGGGCCCAAAAGATACGCAGTATTTT. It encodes CASSVGLAGPKDTQYF.